This entry concerns a single T cell receptor beta chain. These data are taken from a study of control samples from healthy donors and cancer patients. Germline V gene data show CDR1 as LNHDA and CDR2 as SQIVND (reference sequence). J gave up 7 bases and V 4 bases, and 9 bases lay outside the gene matches. CDR3 size: 14 residues. Using immunoSEQ multiplex PCR, the repertoire was profiled, and TCRdb retains in-frame clones only, with some absent. The sample's table shows 150,000 to 200,000 clones. The sequencing input was blood. The V gene is TRBV19, the J gene TRBJ1-1; the match to TRBD1 covers 7 bases. The TCR sequence derives from a woman in her twenties or thirties in good health. This CDR3 reads CASSTITGDGEAFF. The CDR3 nucleotides are TGTGCCAGTAGTACGATTACAGGGGACGGTGAAGCTTTCTTT.